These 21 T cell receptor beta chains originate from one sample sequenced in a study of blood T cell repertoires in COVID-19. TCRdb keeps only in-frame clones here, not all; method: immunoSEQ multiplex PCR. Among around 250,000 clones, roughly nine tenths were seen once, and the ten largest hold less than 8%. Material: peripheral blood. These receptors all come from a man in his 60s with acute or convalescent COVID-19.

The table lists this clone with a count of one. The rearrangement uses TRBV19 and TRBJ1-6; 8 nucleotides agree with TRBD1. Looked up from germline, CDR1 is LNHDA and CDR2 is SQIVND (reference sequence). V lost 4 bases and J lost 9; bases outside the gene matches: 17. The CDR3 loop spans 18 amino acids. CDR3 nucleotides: TGTGCCAGTAGTACAACGAACCCGGGACAGGCCGGGGGTTCACCCCTCCACTTT. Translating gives CASSTTNPGQAGGSPLHF.

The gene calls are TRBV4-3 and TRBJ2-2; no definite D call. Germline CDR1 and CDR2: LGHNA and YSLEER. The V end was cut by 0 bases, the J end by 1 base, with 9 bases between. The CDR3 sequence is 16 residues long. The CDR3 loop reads CASSQDLGGNTGELFF. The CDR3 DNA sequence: TGCGCCAGCAGCCAAGACCTAGGCGGGAACACCGGGGAGCTGTTTTTT.

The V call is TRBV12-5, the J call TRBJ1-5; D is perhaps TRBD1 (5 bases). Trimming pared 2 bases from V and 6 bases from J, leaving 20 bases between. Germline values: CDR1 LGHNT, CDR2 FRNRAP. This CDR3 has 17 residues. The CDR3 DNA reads TGTGCTAGTGGTTTGCTTCCCCCTACCGCCGGGGGTCAGCCCCAGCATTTT. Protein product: CASGLLPPTAGGQPQHF. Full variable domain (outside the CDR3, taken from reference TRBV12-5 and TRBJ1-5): DARVTQTPRHKVTEMGQEVTMRCQPILGHNTVFWYRQTMMQGLELLAYFRNRAPLDDSGMPKDRFSAEMPDATLATLKIQPSEPRDSAVYFCASGLLPPTAGGQPQHFGDGTRLSIL.

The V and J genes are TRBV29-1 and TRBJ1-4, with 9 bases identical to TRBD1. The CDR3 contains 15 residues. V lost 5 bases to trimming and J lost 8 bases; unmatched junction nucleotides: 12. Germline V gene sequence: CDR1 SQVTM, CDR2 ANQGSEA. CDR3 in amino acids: CSVSTGGVTGEKLFF. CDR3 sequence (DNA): TGCAGCGTTTCGACAGGGGGAGTTACGGGGGAAAAACTGTTTTTT.

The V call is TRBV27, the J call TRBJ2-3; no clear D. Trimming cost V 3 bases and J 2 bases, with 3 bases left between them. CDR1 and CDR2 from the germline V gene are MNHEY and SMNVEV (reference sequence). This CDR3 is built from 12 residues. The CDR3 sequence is CASSFHTDTQYF. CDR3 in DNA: TGTGCCAGCAGTTTCCACACAGATACGCAGTATTTT.

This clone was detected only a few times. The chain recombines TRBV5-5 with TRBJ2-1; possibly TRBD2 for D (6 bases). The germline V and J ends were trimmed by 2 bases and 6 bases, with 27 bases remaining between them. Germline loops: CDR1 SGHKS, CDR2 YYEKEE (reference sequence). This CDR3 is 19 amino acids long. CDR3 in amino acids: CASSFLAHPYALEGNEQFF. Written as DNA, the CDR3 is TGTGCCAGCAGCTTTCTAGCGCACCCGTACGCTCTCGAGGGCAATGAGCAGTTCTTC.

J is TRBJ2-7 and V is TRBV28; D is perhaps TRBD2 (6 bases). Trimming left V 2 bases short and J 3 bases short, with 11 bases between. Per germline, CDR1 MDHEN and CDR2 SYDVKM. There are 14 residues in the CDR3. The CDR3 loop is CASSLPGTLYEQYF. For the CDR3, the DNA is TGTGCCAGCAGTTTACCTGGGACTCTCTACGAGCAGTACTTC.

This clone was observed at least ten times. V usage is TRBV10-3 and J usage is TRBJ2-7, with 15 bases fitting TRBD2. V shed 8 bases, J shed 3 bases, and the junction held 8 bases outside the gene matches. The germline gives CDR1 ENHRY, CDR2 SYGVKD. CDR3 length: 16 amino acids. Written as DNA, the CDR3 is TGTGCCATCGCCGGGACTAGCGGGAGGAATAACTACGAGCAGTACTTC. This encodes CAIAGTSGRNNYEQYF.

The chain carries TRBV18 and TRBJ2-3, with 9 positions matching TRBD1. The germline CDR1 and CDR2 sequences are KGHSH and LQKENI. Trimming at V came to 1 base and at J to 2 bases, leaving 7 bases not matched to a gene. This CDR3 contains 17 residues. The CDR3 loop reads CASSPLVGQGPTDTQYF. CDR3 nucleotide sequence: TGTGCCAGCTCACCACTTGTGGGACAGGGACCCACAGATACGCAGTATTTT.

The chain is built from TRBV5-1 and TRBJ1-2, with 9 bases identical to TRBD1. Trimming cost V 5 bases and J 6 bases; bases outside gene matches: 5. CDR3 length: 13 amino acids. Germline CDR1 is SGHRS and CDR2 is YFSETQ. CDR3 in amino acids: CASRGTGRDGYTF. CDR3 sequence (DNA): TGCGCCAGCAGGGGGACAGGGCGAGATGGCTACACCTTC. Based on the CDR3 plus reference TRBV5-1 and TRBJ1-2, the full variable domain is KAGVTQTPRYLIKTRGQQVTLSCSPISGHRSVSWYQQTPGQGLQFLFEYFSETQRNKGNFPGRFSGRQFSNSRSEMNVSTLELGDSALYLCASRGTGRDGYTFGSGTRLTVV.

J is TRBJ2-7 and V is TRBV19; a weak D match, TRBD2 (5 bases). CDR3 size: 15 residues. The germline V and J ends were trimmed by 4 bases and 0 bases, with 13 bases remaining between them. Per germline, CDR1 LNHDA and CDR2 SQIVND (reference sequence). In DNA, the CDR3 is TGTGCCAGTAGTACCACCCTAGCCAGCTCCTACGAGCAGTACTTC. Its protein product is CASSTTLASSYEQYF.

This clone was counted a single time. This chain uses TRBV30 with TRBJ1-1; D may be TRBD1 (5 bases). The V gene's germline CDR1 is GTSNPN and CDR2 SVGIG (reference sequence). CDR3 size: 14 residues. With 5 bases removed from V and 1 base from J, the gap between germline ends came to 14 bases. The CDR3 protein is CAWLWGTGNTEAFF. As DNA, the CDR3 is TGTGCCTGGCTTTGGGGAACAGGGAACACTGAAGCTTTCTTT.

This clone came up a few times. The chain's CDR3 is CASSSSLGLGGEAFF. In nucleotides, the CDR3 is TGTGCCAGCAGCTCCTCTTTGGGGTTAGGCGGGGAAGCTTTCTTT. The chain couples TRBV5-6 to TRBJ1-1; D gene unclear. The CDR3 consists of 15 residues. Germline loops: CDR1 SGHDT, CDR2 YYEEEE. V shed 3 bases and J shed 8 bases, with 20 bases lying between them.

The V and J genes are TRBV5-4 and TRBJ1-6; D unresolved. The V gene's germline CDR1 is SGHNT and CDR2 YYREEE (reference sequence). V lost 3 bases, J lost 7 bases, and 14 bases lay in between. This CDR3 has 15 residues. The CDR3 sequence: CASSSRTGRNSPLHF. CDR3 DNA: TGTGCCAGCAGCTCCCGGACGGGAAGGAATTCACCCCTCCACTTT.

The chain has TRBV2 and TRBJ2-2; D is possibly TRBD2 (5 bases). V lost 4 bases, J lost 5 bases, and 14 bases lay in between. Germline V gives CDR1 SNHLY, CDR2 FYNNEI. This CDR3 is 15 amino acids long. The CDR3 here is CASSGSARGTGELFF. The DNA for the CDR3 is TGTGCCAGCAGTGGATCCGCCCGGGGTACCGGGGAGCTGTTTTTT.

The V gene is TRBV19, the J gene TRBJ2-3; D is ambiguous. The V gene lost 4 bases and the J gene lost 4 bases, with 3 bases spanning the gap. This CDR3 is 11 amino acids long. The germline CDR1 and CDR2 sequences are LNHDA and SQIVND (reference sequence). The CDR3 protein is CASSTADTQYF. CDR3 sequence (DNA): TGTGCCAGTAGTACGGCAGATACGCAGTATTTT.

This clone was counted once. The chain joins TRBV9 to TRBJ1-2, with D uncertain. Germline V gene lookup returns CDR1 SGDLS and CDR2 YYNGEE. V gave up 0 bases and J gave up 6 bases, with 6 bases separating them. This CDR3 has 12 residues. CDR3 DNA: TGTGCCAGCAGCGTAGATAGTAATGGCTACACCTTC. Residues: CASSVDSNGYTF.

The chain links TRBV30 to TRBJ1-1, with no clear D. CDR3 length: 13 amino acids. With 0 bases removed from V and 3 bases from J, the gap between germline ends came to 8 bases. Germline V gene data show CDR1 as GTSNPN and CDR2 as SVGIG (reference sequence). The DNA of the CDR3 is TGTGCCTGGAGTGTACTAAGAGACACTGAAGCTTTCTTT. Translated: CAWSVLRDTEAFF.

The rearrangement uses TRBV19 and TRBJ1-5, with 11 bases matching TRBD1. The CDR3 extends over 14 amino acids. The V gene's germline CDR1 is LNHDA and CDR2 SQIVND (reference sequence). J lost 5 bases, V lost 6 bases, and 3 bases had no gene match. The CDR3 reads CASSKDRGHQPQHF. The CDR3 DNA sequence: TGTGCCAGTAGCAAGGACAGGGGGCATCAGCCCCAGCATTTT.

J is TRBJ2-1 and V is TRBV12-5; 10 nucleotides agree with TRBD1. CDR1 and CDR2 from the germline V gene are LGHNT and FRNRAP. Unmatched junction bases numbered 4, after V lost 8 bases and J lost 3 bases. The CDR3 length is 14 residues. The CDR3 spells CASTRTGGYNEQFF. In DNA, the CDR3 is TGTGCTAGTACCCGGACAGGGGGCTACAATGAGCAGTTCTTC.

The CDR3 DNA sequence: TGTGCCAGCTCGTCAGACAGGGGGCCCTACAATGAGCAGTTCTTC. As protein: CASSSDRGPYNEQFF. The gene calls are TRBV18 and TRBJ2-1; the match to TRBD1 covers 10 bases. CDR3 size: 15 residues. Germline CDR1 KGHSH, CDR2 LQKENI. Germline trimming cut 6 bases from V and 2 bases from J; bases unmatched to any gene: 4.